This T cell receptor beta chain was captured in a study of cytomegalovirus exposure and HLA in healthy donors. Background on the study: Early released data comprised around 79 million unique TCRs from HLA-typed donors.

The germline CDR1 and CDR2 sequences are SGHDT and YYEEEE. The junction had 4 bases not matched to a gene; V was cut back by 4 bases and J by 5 bases. This CDR3 region has 13 residues. With 60 Vbeta and 13 Jbeta primers, the PCR was carried out. TCRdb's table, derived via immunoSEQ multiplex PCR, lists solely in-frame clones and lacks some. The table includes some 98,000 clones, 60% to 80% detected once. Sequencing was carried out using PBMCs. The chain has TRBV5-6 and TRBJ2-5; 8 bases fit TRBD1. This TCR was sampled from a female donor in good health and CMV-seronegative. The CDR3 DNA follows: TGTGCCAGCAGCGAGACAGGGGCTGAGACCCAGTACTTC. It is translated as CASSETGAETQYF.